A selection of T cell receptor beta chains follows, all from one sample in a study of shared clonotypes between healthy human individuals. The repertoire was sequenced with immunoSEQ multiplex PCR; TCRdb's copy has only in-frame clones and lacks some. The table includes more than 2,000,000 clones, 85% to 95% detected once. Sequencing used naive CD4+ T cells sorted from blood. The source is a man younger than 35 in good health. The CDR3 runs from the conserved cysteine through the conserved F or W.

CDR3 protein	CDR3 length	V gene	J gene
CASSVGTGGNQPQHF	15	TRBV2	TRBJ1-5
CASSNRDIKNSPLHF	15	TRBV11-3	TRBJ1-6
CASSYGLGRDSPLHF	15	TRBV6-5	TRBJ1-6
CASPKAGGSYEQYF	14	TRBV2	TRBJ2-7
CATSSQGAQETQYF	14	TRBV15	TRBJ2-5
CASSLGDASTYEQYF	15	TRBV5-1	TRBJ2-7
CAISEAPGTGDEAFF	15	TRBV10-3	TRBJ1-1
CASSSRDRTNTGELFF	16	TRBV5-4	TRBJ2-2
CSVVGATNYGYTF	13	TRBV29-1	TRBJ1-2
CAWRSSGNTIYF	12	TRBV30	TRBJ1-3
CATSSGKGTEAFF	13	TRBV15	TRBJ1-1
CASKGADTQYF	11	TRBV19	TRBJ2-3
CAISESDRGAYNSPLHF	17	TRBV10-3	TRBJ1-6
CASSLSSSGGEKLFF	15	TRBV5-1	TRBJ1-4
CASSDLTRLAKNIQYF	16	TRBV6-4	TRBJ2-4
CASSLPRQGATGNTQYF	17	TRBV11-1	TRBJ2-3
CASSQGGRFQETQYF	15	TRBV4-1	TRBJ2-5
CAWSGQTNTEAFF	13	TRBV30	TRBJ1-1
CASSRLGGSGEQFF	14	TRBV18	TRBJ2-1
CSVAGQWGTEAFF	13	TRBV29-1	TRBJ1-1
CASSFDRYGYTF	12	TRBV28	TRBJ1-2
CASSQPWDRRNNSPLHF	17	TRBV16	TRBJ1-6
CASSPTGLAGGFSGANVLTF	20	TRBV4-2	TRBJ2-6
CATRLAGGYEQYF	13	TRBV6-6	TRBJ2-7
CASSYDRGVTDTQYF	15	TRBV10-2	TRBJ2-3
CASRPDSGEQYF	12	TRBV6-5	TRBJ2-7
CASLDSNYGYTF	12	TRBV27	TRBJ1-2
CASHGYETYIYEQYF	15	TRBV5-1	TRBJ2-7
CAISVGGSMNTEAFF	15	TRBV10-3	TRBJ1-1
CASSYHGQMSSYEQYF	16	TRBV6-6	TRBJ2-7
CASGRRAGGNYGYTF	15	TRBV28	TRBJ1-2
CASSLRVLLSAAEAFF	16	TRBV5-1	TRBJ1-1
CASSPQGSANQPQHF	15	TRBV18	TRBJ1-5
CASSEGGSFPSPLHF	15	TRBV6-1	TRBJ1-6
CASSPPSGGMFF	12	TRBV14	TRBJ2-1